This T cell receptor beta chain was sequenced during a study of beta chain features in type 1 diabetes. Trimming removed 8 bases at V and 4 bases at J, with 12 bases between. The CDR3 covers 12 residues. Germline V gives CDR1 SQVTM, CDR2 ANQGSEA. The isolated RNA, all of it, was reverse transcribed, so expressed TCRB transcripts were what got sequenced. Here immunoSEQ multiplex PCR was the method, and the copy in TCRdb shows in-frame clones only, minus some. This table has 310,000 or so clones, 15% appearing once. The study, taken as a whole, reports: Patients' naive, central memory and Treg TCRB repertoires seemed closer to one another than those of healthy donors. All four CD4+ subsets from Type 1 diabetes patients carried moderately but significantly shorter TCRB CDR3s. These data did not resolve whether HLA type affects TCRB rearrangement.

Concerning this clone: Its matching antigen is unknown.

Each population that was sorted was more than 98% pure. This clonotype was sampled from a man younger than 35 with type 1 diabetes. What was sequenced was naive CD4+ T cells from blood. The chain recombines TRBV29-1 with TRBJ2-1, with a possible D match to TRBD1 (5 bases). Here the CDR3 DNA reads TGCAGCTACAGGTCTGGGTACAATGAGCAGTTCTTC. Protein: CSYRSGYNEQFF.